In its sample, the clone carrying this TCR beta chain was seen once. The sample originates from a study of CD8+CD57+ T cells in acquired aplastic anemia. Across the whole study: Sorted CD4+ and CD8+ cells gave an average of about 3.4 ug of DNA.

Investigators profiled TCR beta VDJ and CDR3 from genomic DNA template. TCRdb redid the calling of the reads with MiXCR, one entry per CDR3 protein. This sample yields hundreds of thousands of distinct CDR3 sequences, of which under 80% are seen a single time; 4% belongs to the top ten. The germline CDR1 and CDR2 sequences are SEHNR and FQNEAQ (reference sequence). The CDR3 contains 13 residues. Trimming took 6 bases from V and 8 from J, leaving 14 bases between them. The chain has TRBV7-9 and TRBJ2-4; D might be TRBD1 (6 bases). Sequencing input: sorted CD4+, CD8+, or CD8+CD57+ T cells (not recorded which) from PBMCs. The sequence came from a human donor in good health, serving as a control. CDR3 coding DNA: TGTGCCAGCAGTCAACAGGGTACGGACATTCAGTACTTC. The encoded protein is CASSQQGTDIQYF.